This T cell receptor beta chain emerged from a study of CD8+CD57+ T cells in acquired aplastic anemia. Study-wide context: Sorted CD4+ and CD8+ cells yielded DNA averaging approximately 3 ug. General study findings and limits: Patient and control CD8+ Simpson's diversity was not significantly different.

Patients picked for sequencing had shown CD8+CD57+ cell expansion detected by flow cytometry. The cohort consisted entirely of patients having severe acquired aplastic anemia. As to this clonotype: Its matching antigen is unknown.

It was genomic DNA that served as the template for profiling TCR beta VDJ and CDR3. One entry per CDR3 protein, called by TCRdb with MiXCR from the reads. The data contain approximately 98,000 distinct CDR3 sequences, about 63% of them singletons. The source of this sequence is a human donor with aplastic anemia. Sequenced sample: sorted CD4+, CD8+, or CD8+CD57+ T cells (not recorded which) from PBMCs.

The CDR3 sequence is CASSPTMIRQGATYEQYF. CDR3 nucleotides: TGTGCCAGCAGCCCAACCATGATAAGACAGGGGGCTACCTACGAGCAGTACTTC. V gene TRBV11-1 combines with J gene TRBJ2-7; 10 positions match TRBD1. V shed 5 bases and J 2 bases; nucleotides not matched to a gene: 15. Looked up from germline, CDR1 is SGHAT and CDR2 is FQDESV (reference sequence). The CDR3 consists of 18 residues. The whole variable domain, filled in from reference TRBV11-1 and TRBJ2-7, reads EAEVAQSPRYKITEKSQAVAFWCDPISGHATLYWYRQILGQGPELLVQFQDESVVDDSQLPKDRFSAERLKGVDSTLKIQPAELGDSAMYLCASSPTMIRQGATYEQYFGPGTRLTVT.